One and the same sample provided the 30 T cell receptor beta chains below, sequenced in a study of blood T cell repertoires in COVID-19. The repertoire was sequenced with immunoSEQ multiplex PCR; TCRdb's copy has only in-frame clones and lacks some. Among just over 150,000 clones listed, about four fifths were seen once. The sample consisted of peripheral blood. The receptors were gathered from a man between 60 and 75 years old with acute or convalescent COVID-19.

The chain has TRBV6-2 or TRBV6-3 and TRBJ1-6; D call uncertain. The CDR3 length is 20 residues. Germline CDR1 reads MNHEY; CDR2 reads SVGEGT. V lost 0 bases and J lost 0, with 18 bases in between. CDR3: CASSYSNSQDGSSYNSPLHF. The CDR3 DNA sequence: TGTGCCAGCAGTTACTCGAATTCTCAGGACGGGAGCTCCTATAATTCACCCCTCCACTTT.

The chain combines TRBV7-9 with TRBJ1-6; D is undetermined. The CDR3 totals 12 residues. Trimming cost V 1 base and J 13 bases, with 8 bases left between them. Looked up from germline, CDR1 is SEHNR and CDR2 is FQNEAQ (reference sequence). This CDR3 is CASSLESRPLHF. In nucleotides, the CDR3 is TGTGCCAGCAGCTTAGAATCTCGGCCCCTCCACTTT.

This chain links TRBV5-1 with TRBJ2-3; TRBD2 aligns across 8 bases. The junction had 4 bases not matched to a gene; V was cut back by 4 bases and J by 0 bases. Germline V gene lookup returns CDR1 SGHRS and CDR2 YFSETQ. The CDR3 totals 15 residues. DNA for the CDR3: TGCGCCAGCAGCGTTAGCGGGGCAAGCACAGATACGCAGTATTTT. Residues: CASSVSGASTDTQYF.

V and J are TRBV27 and TRBJ2-3, with D perhaps TRBD2 (6 bases). The germline V gene encodes CDR1 MNHEY and CDR2 SMNVEV (reference sequence). This CDR3 spans 13 amino acids. V was clipped by 5 bases and J by 1 base, with 7 bases between them. The CDR3, as DNA: TGTGCCAGCAGTCGGAGGGGCACAGATACGCAGTATTTT. It is translated as CASSRRGTDTQYF.

The chain carries TRBV11-3 and TRBJ2-1, with 8 positions matching TRBD1. J lost 5 bases, V lost 4 bases, and 7 bases had no gene match. Germline CDR1 reads SGHNT; CDR2 reads YENEEA. The CDR3 totals 15 residues. The CDR3 reads CASSSGQGAHNEQFF. The CDR3 nucleotides read TGTGCCAGCAGCTCAGGACAGGGAGCCCACAATGAGCAGTTCTTC.

This rearrangement joins TRBV27 to TRBJ2-1; 8 bases match TRBD2. This CDR3 has 15 amino acids. Germline values: CDR1 MNHEY, CDR2 SMNVEV (reference sequence). With V trimmed by 5 bases and J by 2 bases, 5 bases remained unmatched. CDR3 sequence reads: CASSQTGGAYNEQFF. The CDR3 DNA is TGTGCCAGCAGTCAGACCGGGGGGGCCTACAATGAGCAGTTCTTC.

The J gene is TRBJ2-5, the V gene TRBV7-2, with TRBD2 matching over 7 bases. The CDR3 is 15 residues long. The germline CDR1 and CDR2 sequences are SGHTA and FQGNSA. V trimming: 3 bases; J trimming: 4 bases; junction bases outside the gene matches: 8. The CDR3 coding sequence is TGTGCCAGCAGCTTGTGGGGGGGTGTGGTAGAGACCCAGTACTTC. Protein sequence: CASSLWGGVVETQYF.

This clone has a handful of counts. CDR3 sequence (DNA): TGCGCCAGCAGCCCGGGACTAGCGGGAACTAGCACAGATACGCAGTATTTT. This gives the protein CASSPGLAGTSTDTQYF. This sequence joins TRBV5-1 and TRBJ2-3; 13 bases align to TRBD2. V gave up 4 bases and J gave up 0 bases; unmatched junction bases: 5. Germline V CDR1 and CDR2: SGHRS, YFSETQ. The CDR3 has 17 residues.

The rearrangement uses TRBV28 and TRBJ2-7, with D unresolved. CDR1 and CDR2 from the germline V gene are MDHEN and SYDVKM. The CDR3 extends over 15 amino acids. The V and J ends lost 4 bases and 0 bases respectively, with 13 bases between them. The CDR3 DNA reads TGTGCCAGCAGTTCTCGCCCGAGACACTCCTACGAGCAGTACTTC. It encodes CASSSRPRHSYEQYF.

The gene calls are TRBV29-1 and TRBJ1-4, with D unresolved. CDR3 length: 13 residues. V was trimmed by 5 bases and J by 8 bases, leaving 15 bases between them. The germline V gene has CDR1 SQVTM and CDR2 ANQGSEA. In DNA, the CDR3 is TGCAGCGTTCCCAAGCCTGGGGAGGAAAAACTGTTTTTT. This encodes CSVPKPGEEKLFF.

This clone was seen a few times. This chain joins TRBV27 and TRBJ1-3, with 8 bases fitting TRBD1. The V gene's germline CDR1 is MNHEY and CDR2 SMNVEV (reference sequence). V was pared by 6 bases and J by 4 bases, with 8 bases of the junction left unmatched. The CDR3 totals 15 residues. The CDR3 loop reads CASSPGTGLGNTIYF. The CDR3 DNA is TGTGCCAGCAGCCCCGGGACAGGACTAGGAAACACCATATATTTT.

The chain carries TRBV5-1 and TRBJ1-5; the D is unclear. V was cut by 5 bases and J by 0 bases, with 6 bases left in between. The germline gives CDR1 SGHRS, CDR2 YFSETQ. The CDR3 totals 13 residues. CDR3 nucleotide sequence: TGCGCCAGCAGTCTTTATAGCAATCAGCCCCAGCATTTT. Translated: CASSLYSNQPQHF.

The count of this clone is one. The chain employs TRBV6-1 and TRBJ1-5; D may be TRBD1 (6 bases). Trimming cost V 4 bases and J 1 base, with 14 bases left between them. The CDR3 length is 16 residues. Germline CDR1 is MNHNS and CDR2 is SASEGT. In nucleotides, the CDR3 is TGTGCCAGCAGTGGTACAGGGTTAGGGAGCAATCAGCCCCAGCATTTT. Translation: CASSGTGLGSNQPQHF.

This clone was seen a single time. The rearrangement joins TRBV9 to TRBJ2-2, with TRBD1 matching over 8 bases. This CDR3 comprises 15 residues. Trimming cost V 0 bases and J 7 bases; bases outside gene matches: 5. Looked up from germline, CDR1 is SGDLS and CDR2 is YYNGEE. CDR3 protein: CASSVGQGANGELFF. CDR3 sequence (DNA): TGTGCCAGCAGCGTAGGCCAGGGGGCAAACGGGGAGCTGTTTTTT. Looking up the rest from reference TRBV9 and TRBJ2-2 gives the full variable domain: DSGVTQTPKHLITATGQRVTLRCSPRSGDLSVYWYQQSLDQGLQFLIQYYNGEERAKGNILERFSAQQFPDLHSELNLSSLELGDSALYFCASSVGQGANGELFFGEGSRLTVL.

J is TRBJ1-1 and V is TRBV5-8, with D perhaps TRBD1 (6 bases). Germline V CDR1 and CDR2: SGHTS, YDEGEE. V was shortened by 6 bases and J by 9 bases, with 15 bases between the two germline ends. The CDR3 runs 12 residues. The CDR3 reads CASTEGGRQAFF. For the CDR3, the DNA is TGTGCCAGCACCGAGGGGGGGCGGCAAGCTTTCTTT.

The chain uses TRBV18 and TRBJ2-2; 7 nucleotides line up with TRBD1. The length of the CDR3 is 14 residues. The trim removed 0 bases at V and 7 bases at J, leaving 2 bases unmatched. Per the germline V gene, CDR1 is KGHSH and CDR2 is LQKENI. CDR3 loop: CASSPPGTDGELFF. CDR3 coding DNA: TGTGCCAGCTCACCACCCGGGACAGACGGGGAGCTGTTTTTT. The whole variable domain, filled in from reference TRBV18 and TRBJ2-2, reads NAGVMQNPRHLVRRRGQEARLRCSPMKGHSHVYWYRQLPEEGLKFMVYLQKENIIDESGMPKERFSAEFPKEGPSILRIQQVVRGDSAAYFCASSPPGTDGELFFGEGSRLTVL.

The rearrangement links TRBV6-6 to TRBJ2-7, with 10 bases matching TRBD1. The CDR3 is 14 amino acids. CDR1 MNHNY and CDR2 SVGAGI come from the germline V gene (reference sequence). With 6 bases clipped from V and 2 bases from J, the junction kept 4 bases outside the gene matches. CDR3 protein: CASSRGQGTYEQYF. The CDR3 nucleotides read TGTGCCAGCAGCCGGGGACAGGGGACCTACGAGCAGTACTTC.

The chain uses TRBV3-1 (or the pseudogene TRBV3-2) and TRBJ1-2; D call uncertain. The V gene's germline CDR1 is LGHDT and CDR2 YNNKEL (reference sequence). The CDR3 loop spans 12 amino acids. V was shortened by 1 base and J by 8 bases, with 8 bases between the two germline ends. The DNA of the CDR3 is TGTGCCAGCAGCCAAGGGGAGGGCGGCTACACCTTC. It is translated as CASSQGEGGYTF.

The V call is TRBV5-1, the J call TRBJ1-2, with 7 bases matching TRBD1. The length of the CDR3 is 16 residues. From germline, CDR1 is SGHRS and CDR2 YFSETQ. After removal of 5 bases from V and 4 bases from J, the junction contained 14 bases not matched to a gene. The CDR3 DNA is TGCGCCAGCAGTCGGGACAGCTCAGCTCCAGGCTATGGCTACACCTTC. Translated, it gives CASSRDSSAPGYGYTF.

The chain recombines TRBV5-1 with TRBJ1-3, with a tentative D call TRBD1 (6 bases). Trimming removed 3 bases from V and 0 bases from J, with 16 bases in between. This CDR3 has 17 residues. CDR1 is SGHRS and CDR2 is YFSETQ in the germline V gene. The CDR3 reads CASSSAISDSSGNTIYF. As DNA, the CDR3 is TGCGCCAGCAGCTCTGCCATTTCGGACAGCTCTGGAAACACCATATATTTT.

This clone has only a few counts. The rearrangement joins TRBV6-1 to TRBJ1-5; TRBD1 aligns across 10 bases. The length of the CDR3 is 17 residues. The germline V gene encodes CDR1 MNHNS and CDR2 SASEGT. After removal of 4 bases from V and 1 base from J, the junction contained 7 bases not matched to a gene. CDR3 sequence reads: CASSGDRGPGSNQPQHF. CDR3 nucleotides: TGTGCCAGCAGTGGAGACAGGGGGCCGGGGAGCAATCAGCCCCAGCATTTT.

The J gene is TRBJ1-2, the V gene TRBV6-1; 8 positions agree with TRBD1. The ends lost 3 bases at V and 4 bases at J; junction bases unmatched: 4. The V gene's germline CDR1 is MNHNS and CDR2 SASEGT. The CDR3 is made up of 14 amino acids. In DNA form, the CDR3 reads TGTGCCAGCAGTGACAGGGGGCCAGGCTATGGCTACACCTTC. It specifies CASSDRGPGYGYTF.

The chain carries TRBV12-5 and TRBJ2-7; TRBD1 might be the D (5 bases). Trimming cost V 7 bases and J 1 base, with 14 bases left between them. The CDR3 extends over 14 amino acids. Germline V lookup: CDR1 LGHNT, CDR2 FRNRAP. CDR3 protein: CASAFPRQSYEQYF. DNA of the CDR3: TGTGCTAGTGCCTTCCCCAGACAGTCCTACGAGCAGTACTTC.

This chain joins TRBV30 and TRBJ2-7; perhaps TRBD1 as D (6 bases). Trimming shortened V by 0 bases and J by 9 bases, and 12 bases separated the two germline ends. CDR1 and CDR2 from the germline V gene are GTSNPN and SVGIG (reference sequence). CDR3 length equals 12 residues. DNA of the CDR3: TGTGCCTGGAGTGTACAGGGTGGGCGGCAGTACTTC. This gives the protein CAWSVQGGRQYF.

With respect to this clone: This specimen includes other DNA sequences encoding the same CDR3. The CDR3 DNA reads as TGTGCCAGCAGTTCCGGGCAGGGGAATCAGCCCCAGCATTTT. Protein: CASSSGQGNQPQHF. The chain carries TRBV6-2 or TRBV6-3 and TRBJ1-5; tentatively, D is TRBD1 (6 bases). This CDR3 comprises 14 residues. V lost 4 bases, J lost 4 bases, and 11 bases lay in between. From germline, CDR1 is MNHEY and CDR2 SVGEGT.

CDR3 sequence: CASSLQGEYGYTF. CDR3 in DNA: TGTGCCAGCAGCCTGCAGGGGGAGTATGGCTACACCTTC. V usage is TRBV7-2 and J usage is TRBJ1-2, with 7 positions matching TRBD1. The J segment lost 5 bases and the V segment lost 5 bases, leaving 5 bases of the junction unmatched. Germline-derived CDR1 and CDR2 are SGHTA and FQGNSA. This CDR3 is 13 amino acids long.

Only a few counts were recorded for this clone. The V and J genes are TRBV10-3 and TRBJ2-1; 7 bases are shared with TRBD1. The V and J ends lost 3 bases and 4 bases, in that order; junction bases with no gene match: 3. Germline CDR1 is ENHRY and CDR2 is SYGVKD. The CDR3 totals 14 residues. The CDR3 DNA reads as TGTGCCATCAGTGATCAGGGACAGTACAATGAGCAGTTCTTC. Translation: CAISDQGQYNEQFF.

This sequence joins TRBV11-2 and TRBJ2-7; D not certain. CDR1 and CDR2 from the germline V gene are SGHAT and FQNNGV. Trimming pared 5 bases from V and 2 bases from J, leaving 13 bases between. The CDR3 runs to 14 residues. CDR3 in amino acids: CASSPPSSAYEQYF. In DNA form, the CDR3 reads TGTGCCAGCAGCCCTCCATCGAGCGCCTACGAGCAGTACTTC.

The chain couples TRBV11-2 to TRBJ2-1; D remains unclear. Trimming pared 0 bases from V and 9 bases from J, leaving 12 bases between. This CDR3 is 14 amino acids long. Germline assignment: CDR1 SGHAT and CDR2 FQNNGV. The CDR3 sequence is CASSLDLEAGEQFF. The CDR3 coding sequence is TGTGCCAGCAGCTTAGATCTGGAAGCAGGTGAGCAGTTCTTC. The whole variable domain, remainder taken from reference TRBV11-2 and TRBJ2-1, is EAGVAQSPRYKIIEKRQSVAFWCNPISGHATLYWYQQILGQGPKLLIQFQNNGVVDDSQLPKDRFSAERLKGVDSTLKIQPAKLEDSAVYLCASSLDLEAGEQFFGPGTRLTVL.

J is TRBJ2-1 and V is TRBV30; TRBD2 matches at 8 bases. The germline V gene has CDR1 GTSNPN and CDR2 SVGIG (reference sequence). This CDR3 has 13 residues. With 8 bases clipped from V and 9 bases from J, the junction kept 12 bases outside the gene matches. The CDR3, as DNA: TGTGCCCGGGGGGGAGGCCTAGTGGGTGAGCAGTTCTTC. Translation: CARGGGLVGEQFF.